The rows below give T cell receptor beta chains drawn from one sample of a study of CD8+ T cells in alopecia areata. Some clones are missing from TCRdb's copy, which holds only in-frame ones; the method was immunoSEQ multiplex PCR. This table holds 140,000 to 150,000 clones, roughly 58% found once. The specimen was CD8+ T cells sorted from blood. The receptors come from a human donor in good health. The CDR3 runs from the conserved cysteine through the conserved F or W. A D gene is named only where the DNA matches it firmly. Clone sizes are given selectively: once, few, many, or a class where the clone is expanded.

.	TRBV29-1	.	TRBJ2-4	TGCAGCGTTGAAGATCTTGGCATTCAGTACTTC	CSVEDLGIQYF
.	TRBV30	.	TRBJ2-2	TGTGCCTGGGAATCCGGGGAGCTGTTTTTT	CAWESGELFF
.	TRBV6-6	.	TRBJ2-5	TGTGCCAGCAGTTACAGGTCCCAGGGAAAAGAGACCCAGTACTTC	CASSYRSQGKETQYF
few	TRBV10-1	.	TRBJ2-1	TGCGCCAGCAGTGAGTCGGGCAGACCAAATGAGCAGTTCTTC	CASSESGRPNEQFF
.	TRBV27	.	TRBJ2-7	TGTGCCAGCAGCATGACCCCGCGGGGTACCGACGAGCAGTACTTC	CASSMTPRGTDEQYF
once	TRBV2	.	TRBJ1-2	TGTGCCAGCAGTGATGCAGGTGACTATGGCTACACCTTC	CASSDAGDYGYTF
.	TRBV9	TRBD2	TRBJ2-1	TGTGCCAGCAGCGCTAGCGGGAGAGTGGACAATGAGCAGTTCTTC	CASSASGRVDNEQFF
.	TRBV27	.	TRBJ2-1	TGTGCCAGCAGTCCCCCACCTCCCGATGAGCAGTTCTTC	CASSPPPPDEQFF
.	TRBV4-1	.	TRBJ2-1	TGCGCCAGCAGCCAAGACGGAAGGAATGAGCAGTTCTTC	CASSQDGRNEQFF
.	TRBV10-3	TRBD2	TRBJ2-1	TGTGCCATCGGGGGGGGACTAGCGGGAAAGAATGAGCAGTTCTTC	CAIGGGLAGKNEQFF
.	TRBV25-1	TRBD2	TRBJ2-1	TGTGCCAGCAGAAGCGGGAATTGGGACAATGAGCAGTTCTTC	CASRSGNWDNEQFF
.	TRBV5-1	TRBD2	TRBJ2-2	TGCGCCAGCAGTTGGACTAGCGGGAACACCGGGGAGCTGTTTTTT	CASSWTSGNTGELFF
.	TRBV11-2	.	TRBJ2-3	TGTGCCAGCAGCCTTCCAGGGGATACGCAGTATTTT	CASSLPGDTQYF
.	TRBV9	.	TRBJ2-3	TGTGCCAGCAGCGCGGGCGCAGATACGCAGTATTTT	CASSAGADTQYF